Below are 14 T cell receptor beta chains sequenced from a single sample in a study of OX40 agonist ivuxolimab in advanced cancers. Measured with immunoSEQ multiplex PCR; TCRdb has only the in-frame clones, and not every one. The sample lists some 73,000 clones; about 90% were seen once. Here the sequenced sample was CD4+ or CD8+ T cells sorted from blood, taken in a trial of the OX40 agonist ivuxolimab. These TCRs come from an adult with an advanced solid tumor such as melanoma, head and neck, liver or kidney cancer.

This chain links TRBV7-6 with TRBJ1-4, with 8 bases identical to TRBD1. Germline V gene data show CDR1 as SGHVS and CDR2 as FNYEAQ. The CDR3 totals 17 residues. V was pared by 3 bases and J by 7 bases, with 13 bases of the junction left unmatched. For the CDR3, the DNA is TGTGCCAGCAGCTTCAAGGTCGGGACAGGACTAGGTGAAAAACTGTTTTTT. Its translation: CASSFKVGTGLGEKLFF.

The chain joins TRBV19 to TRBJ2-7; possibly TRBD1 or TRBD2 for D (5 bases each). V lost 3 bases and J lost 5, with 11 bases in between. The CDR3 runs 13 residues. Germline CDR1 and CDR2: LNHDA and SQIVND (reference sequence). The DNA of the CDR3 is TGTGCCAGTAGTATCATGTGGGGGAACGAGCAGTACTTC. It specifies CASSIMWGNEQYF.

The chain carries TRBV30 and TRBJ2-7, with no clear D. Germline V CDR1 and CDR2: GTSNPN, SVGIG (reference sequence). V lost 3 bases and J 3 bases, leaving 6 bases between the germline ends. This CDR3 spans 11 amino acids. CDR3 sequence (DNA): TGTGCCTGGAGGGATATCTACGAGCAGTACTTC. Its protein is CAWRDIYEQYF.

This clone showed up just a few times. The genes are TRBV2 and TRBJ1-1; no firm D call. CDR1 is SNHLY, CDR2 FYNNEI, per germline. V was trimmed by 0 bases and J by 5 bases, leaving 4 bases between them. The CDR3 extends over 12 amino acids. CDR3 nucleotides: TGTGCCAGCAGTGAAGCTGGAACTGAAGCTTTCTTT. Amino acids: CASSEAGTEAFF.

V is TRBV25-1 and J is TRBJ1-1; D is unresolved. This CDR3 comprises 14 residues. With 5 bases removed from V and 0 bases from J, the gap between germline ends came to 10 bases. Germline values: CDR1 MGHDK, CDR2 SYGVNS. Written as DNA, the CDR3 is TGTGCCAGCAGTCCCCACCTATTGAACACTGAAGCTTTCTTT. This encodes CASSPHLLNTEAFF.

CDR3 sequence reads: CASNEAGGDNEQFF. The CDR3 nucleotides read TGTGCCAGCAATGAAGCGGGAGGGGACAATGAGCAGTTCTTC. This chain uses TRBV27 with TRBJ2-1; TRBD2 agrees at 10 bases. V trimming: 7 bases; J trimming: 5 bases; junction bases outside the gene matches: 5. CDR1 is MNHEY and CDR2 is SMNVEV in the germline V gene (reference sequence). CDR3 length equals 14 residues.

The chain carries TRBV7-7 and TRBJ2-5; D gene unclear. CDR1 is SSHAT, CDR2 FNYEAQ, per germline (reference sequence). This CDR3 spans 13 amino acids. V gave up 4 bases and J gave up 5 bases, with 11 bases separating them. The CDR3 DNA follows: TGTGCCAGCAGCTCAAAACGAGTCGAGACCCAGTACTTC. Translated, it gives CASSSKRVETQYF. The full variable domain, its missing parts supplied by reference TRBV7-7 and TRBJ2-5, is GAGVSQSPRYKVTKRGQDVTLRCDPISSHATLYWYQQALGQGPEFLTYFNYEAQPDKSGLPSDRFSAERPEGSISTLTIQRTEQRDSAMYRCASSSKRVETQYFGPGTRLLVL.

The genes are TRBV27 and TRBJ1-3; D gene unclear. CDR1 is MNHEY and CDR2 is SMNVEV in the germline V gene (reference sequence). V was trimmed by 8 bases and J by 4 bases, leaving 15 bases between them. This CDR3 contains 14 residues. The CDR3 region has the DNA TGTGCCAGCTCCCCTGGGGTGCTCGGAAACACCATATATTTT. Its translation: CASSPGVLGNTIYF.

J is TRBJ1-4 and V is TRBV27, with 9 positions matching TRBD1. The CDR3 totals 16 residues. V shed 5 bases and J 7 bases; nucleotides not matched to a gene: 11. Germline-derived CDR1 and CDR2 are MNHEY and SMNVEV (reference sequence). Written as DNA, the CDR3 is TGTGCCAGCAGTCTATTTCGACAGGGGGGTAGTGAAAAACTGTTTTTT. Translation: CASSLFRQGGSEKLFF.

The chain joins TRBV13 to TRBJ1-4; perhaps TRBD1 as D (5 bases). V was cut by 5 bases and J by 5 bases, with 15 bases left in between. The CDR3 spans 15 residues. Germline values: CDR1 PRHDT, CDR2 FYEKMQ (reference sequence). CDR3 DNA sequence: TGTGCCAGCAGCATGCTGGGCGAGGGGAATGAAAAACTGTTTTTT. It encodes CASSMLGEGNEKLFF.

The genes are TRBV27 and TRBJ2-7; possible D gene TRBD1, 5 bases. Germline values: CDR1 MNHEY, CDR2 SMNVEV (reference sequence). Trimming took 6 bases from V and 5 from J, leaving 14 bases between them. This CDR3 spans 13 amino acids. The CDR3 loop reads CASRPKGNHEQYF. CDR3 sequence (DNA): TGTGCCAGCAGACCAAAGGGGAACCACGAGCAGTACTTC.

This clone has a handful of counts. The CDR3 loop is CASSYNEQFF. The DNA of the CDR3 is TGTGCCAGCAGTTACAATGAGCAGTTCTTC. The chain recombines TRBV6-1 with TRBJ2-1, with unresolved D. Deletions cut 5 bases from V and 4 bases from J, with 0 bases between. The CDR3 length is 10 residues. Germline V gene lookup returns CDR1 MNHNS and CDR2 SASEGT.

This chain links TRBV11-2 with TRBJ2-3; D not resolved. Germline CDR1 SGHAT, CDR2 FQNNGV. This CDR3 is 14 amino acids long. Between the trimmed V and J ends, which lost 2 bases and 6 bases, there was a span of 12 bases. CDR3 loop: CASSLSPWTDTQYF. The CDR3 nucleotides are TGTGCCAGCAGCTTATCCCCGTGGACGGATACGCAGTATTTT.

The rearrangement uses TRBV27 and TRBJ2-1, with D possibly TRBD2 on 5 matching bases. The CDR3 sequence is 16 residues long. The germline CDR1 and CDR2 sequences are MNHEY and SMNVEV (reference sequence). Trimming left V 2 bases short and J 0 bases short, with 11 bases between. Written as DNA, the CDR3 is TGTGCCAGCAGTTTAATAGCGTCGAGCTCCTACAATGAGCAGTTCTTC. Its protein is CASSLIASSSYNEQFF.